The 5 T cell receptor beta chains listed next were all sequenced from one sample in a study of blood T cell repertoires in COVID-19 (dated by TCRdb to between 2020 and 2021). Libraries were built with the immunoSEQ multiplex PCR assay. In its TCRdb copy, this immuneACCESS table keeps in-frame sequences only and misses some clones. Where compared with another copy, unresolved V genes explain less than half of these, and the others have no known cause. For this sample there are 400,000 to 450,000 clones; less than 95% appear just once. The top ten clones comprise 0.6% of the sample. The specimen sequenced was PBMCs or T cells enriched from blood (not recorded which). The receptors here all came from a man between 18 and 29 years old who had recovered from COVID-19.

The chain has TRBV27 and TRBJ2-7; 8 positions match TRBD1. Germline assignment: CDR1 MNHEY and CDR2 SMNVEV (reference sequence). The CDR3 has 14 amino acids. With 4 bases clipped from V and 4 bases from J, the junction kept 6 bases outside the gene matches. The CDR3 region has the DNA TGTGCCAGCAGTTCGGGGGACAGGAGATACGAGCAGTACTTC. It codes for CASSSGDRRYEQYF.

V and J are TRBV12-5 and TRBJ1-2; perhaps TRBD1 as D (5 bases). Trimming took 5 bases from V and 7 from J, leaving 11 bases between them. CDR3 size: 12 residues. Germline lookup yields CDR1 LGHNT and CDR2 FRNRAP. CDR3 sequence: CASGAGFGGYTF. The CDR3 DNA is TGTGCTAGTGGTGCAGGGTTTGGTGGCTACACCTTC.

CDR3 region: CASSFLLAGVDEQFF. In DNA form, the CDR3 reads TGTGCCAGCAGTTTCCTCCTTGCGGGTGTGGATGAGCAGTTCTTC. The J gene is TRBJ2-1, the V gene TRBV27; D may be TRBD2 (5 bases). The germline V gene encodes CDR1 MNHEY and CDR2 SMNVEV (reference sequence). Trimming shortened V by 3 bases and J by 8 bases, and 17 bases separated the two germline ends. This CDR3 is built from 15 residues.

This chain connects TRBV11-3 to TRBJ2-7; 9 nucleotides match TRBD1. Germline V lookup: CDR1 SGHNT, CDR2 YENEEA. The CDR3 covers 15 residues. Germline trimming cut 3 bases from V and 6 bases from J; bases unmatched to any gene: 9. CDR3 region: CASSFSGQGPFEQYF. CDR3 DNA: TGTGCCAGCAGCTTTTCGGGACAGGGACCTTTCGAGCAGTACTTC.

The chain employs TRBV11-2 and TRBJ1-6; tentative D call: TRBD1 (6 bases). V was shortened by 2 bases and J by 10 bases, with 15 bases between the two germline ends. This CDR3 comprises 15 residues. CDR1 is SGHAT and CDR2 is FQNNGV in the germline V gene. CDR3 region: CASSLRQVKESPLHF. The CDR3, as DNA: TGTGCCAGCAGCTTAAGACAGGTCAAGGAATCACCCCTCCACTTT.